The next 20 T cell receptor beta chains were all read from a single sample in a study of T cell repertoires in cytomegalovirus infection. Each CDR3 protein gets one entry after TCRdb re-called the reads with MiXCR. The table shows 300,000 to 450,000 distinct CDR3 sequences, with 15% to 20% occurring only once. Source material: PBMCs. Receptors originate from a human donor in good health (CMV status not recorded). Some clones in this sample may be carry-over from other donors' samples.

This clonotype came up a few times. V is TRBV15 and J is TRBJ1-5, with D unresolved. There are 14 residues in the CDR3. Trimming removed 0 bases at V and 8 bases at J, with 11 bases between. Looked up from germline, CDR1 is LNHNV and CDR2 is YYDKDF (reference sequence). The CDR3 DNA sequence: TGTGCCACCAGCAGAGATGCTTCTATCGAGCCCCAGCATTTT. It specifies CATSRDASIEPQHF.

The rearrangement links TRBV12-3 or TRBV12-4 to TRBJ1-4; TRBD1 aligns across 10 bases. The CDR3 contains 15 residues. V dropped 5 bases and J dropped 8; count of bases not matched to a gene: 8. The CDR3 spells CASSAPGTGEEKLFF. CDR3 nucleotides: TGTGCCAGCAGTGCCCCCGGGACAGGGGAAGAAAAACTGTTTTTT.

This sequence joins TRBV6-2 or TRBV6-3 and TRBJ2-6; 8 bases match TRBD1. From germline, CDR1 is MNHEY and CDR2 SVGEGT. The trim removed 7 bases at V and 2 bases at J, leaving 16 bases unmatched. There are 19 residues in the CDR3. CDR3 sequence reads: CASNRLGQGWSAGANVLTF. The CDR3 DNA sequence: TGTGCCAGCAACCGCCTCGGACAGGGTTGGAGCGCTGGGGCCAACGTCCTGACTTTC.

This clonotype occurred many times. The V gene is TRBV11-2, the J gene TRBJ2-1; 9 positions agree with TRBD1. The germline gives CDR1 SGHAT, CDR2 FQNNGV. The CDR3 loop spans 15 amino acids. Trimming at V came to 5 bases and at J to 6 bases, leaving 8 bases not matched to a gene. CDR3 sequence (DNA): TGTGCCAGCAGCCGCGTCCCGGGACAGGGCAATGAGCAGTTCTTC. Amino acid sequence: CASSRVPGQGNEQFF.

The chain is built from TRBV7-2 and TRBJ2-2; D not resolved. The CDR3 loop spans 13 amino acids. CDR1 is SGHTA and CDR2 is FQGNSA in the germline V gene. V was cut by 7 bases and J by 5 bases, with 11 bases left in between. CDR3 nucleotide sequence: TGTGCCAGCACCCTCCGTTGGACCGGGGAGCTGTTTTTT. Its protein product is CASTLRWTGELFF.

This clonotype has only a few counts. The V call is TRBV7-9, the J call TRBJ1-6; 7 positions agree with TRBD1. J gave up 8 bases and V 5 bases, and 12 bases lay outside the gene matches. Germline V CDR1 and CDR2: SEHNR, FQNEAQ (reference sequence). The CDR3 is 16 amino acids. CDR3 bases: TGTGCCAGCAGCCCTCCGGGGAGACAGGGAGATTCACCCCTCCACTTT. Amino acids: CASSPPGRQGDSPLHF.

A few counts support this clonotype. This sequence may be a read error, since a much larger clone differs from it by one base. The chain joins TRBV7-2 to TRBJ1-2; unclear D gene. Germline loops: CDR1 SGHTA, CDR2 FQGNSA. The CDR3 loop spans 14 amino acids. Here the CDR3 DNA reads TGTGCCGGCAGCTTAAACCGGGTGGGCTATGGCTACACCTTC. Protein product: CAGSLNRVGYGYTF.

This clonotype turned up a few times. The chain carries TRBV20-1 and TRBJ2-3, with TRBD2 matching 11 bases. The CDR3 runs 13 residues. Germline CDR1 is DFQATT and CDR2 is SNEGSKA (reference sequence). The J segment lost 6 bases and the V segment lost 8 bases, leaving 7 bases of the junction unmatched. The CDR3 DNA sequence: TGCAGTCCCACTAGCGGGGGAGAGGATACGCAGTATTTT. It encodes CSPTSGGEDTQYF.

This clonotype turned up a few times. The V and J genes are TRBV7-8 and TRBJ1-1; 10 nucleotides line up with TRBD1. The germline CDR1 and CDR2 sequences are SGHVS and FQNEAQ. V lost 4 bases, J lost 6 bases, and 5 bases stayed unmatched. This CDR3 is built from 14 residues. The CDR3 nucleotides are TGTGCCAGCAGCTCGGACAGGGGGAGGTCTGAAGCTTTCTTT. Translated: CASSSDRGRSEAFF.

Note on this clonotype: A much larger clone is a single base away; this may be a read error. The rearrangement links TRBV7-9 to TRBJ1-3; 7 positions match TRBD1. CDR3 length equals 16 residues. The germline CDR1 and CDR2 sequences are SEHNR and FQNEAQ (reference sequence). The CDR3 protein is CGSSSTPGGSGNTIYF. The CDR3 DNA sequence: TGTGGCAGCAGCTCCACCCCAGGGGGCTCTGGAAACACCATATATTTT.

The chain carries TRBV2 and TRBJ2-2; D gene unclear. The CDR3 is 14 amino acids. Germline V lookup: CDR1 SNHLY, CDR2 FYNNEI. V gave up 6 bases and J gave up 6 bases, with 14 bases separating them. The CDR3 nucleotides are TGTGCCAGCAGCGCCCTCCACAGTGCCGGGGAGCTGTTTTTT. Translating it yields CASSALHSAGELFF.

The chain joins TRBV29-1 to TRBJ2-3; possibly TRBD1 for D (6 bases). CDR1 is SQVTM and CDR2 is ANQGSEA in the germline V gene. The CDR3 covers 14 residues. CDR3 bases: TGCCGCGCCGACGAGGGGGTGCTCACAGATACGCAGTATTTT. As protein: CRADEGVLTDTQYF.

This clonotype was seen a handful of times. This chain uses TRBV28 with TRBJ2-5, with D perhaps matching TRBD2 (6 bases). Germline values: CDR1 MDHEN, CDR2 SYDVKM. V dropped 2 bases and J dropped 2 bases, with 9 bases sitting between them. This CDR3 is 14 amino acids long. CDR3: CASSLAGMQETQYF. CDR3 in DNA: TGTGCCAGCAGTTTAGCGGGGATGCAAGAGACCCAGTACTTC.

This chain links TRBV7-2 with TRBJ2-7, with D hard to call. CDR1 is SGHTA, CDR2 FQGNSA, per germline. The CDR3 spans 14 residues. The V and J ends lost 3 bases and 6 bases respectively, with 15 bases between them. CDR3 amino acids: CASSFPLWVGEQYF. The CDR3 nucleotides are TGTGCCAGCAGCTTCCCCCTCTGGGTAGGCGAGCAGTACTTC.

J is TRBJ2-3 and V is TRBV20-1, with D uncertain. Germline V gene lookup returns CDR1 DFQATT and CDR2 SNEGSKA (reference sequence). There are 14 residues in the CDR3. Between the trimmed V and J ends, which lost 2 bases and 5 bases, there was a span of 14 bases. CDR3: CSARLADRLDTQYF. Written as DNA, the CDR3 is TGCAGTGCTAGACTCGCGGATAGGCTAGATACGCAGTATTTT.

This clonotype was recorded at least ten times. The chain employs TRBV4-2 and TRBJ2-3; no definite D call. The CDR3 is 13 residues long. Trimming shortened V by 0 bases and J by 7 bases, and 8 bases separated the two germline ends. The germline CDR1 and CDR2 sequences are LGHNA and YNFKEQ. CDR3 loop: CASSQDQVHTQYF. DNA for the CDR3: TGTGCCAGCAGCCAAGATCAAGTACATACGCAGTATTTT.

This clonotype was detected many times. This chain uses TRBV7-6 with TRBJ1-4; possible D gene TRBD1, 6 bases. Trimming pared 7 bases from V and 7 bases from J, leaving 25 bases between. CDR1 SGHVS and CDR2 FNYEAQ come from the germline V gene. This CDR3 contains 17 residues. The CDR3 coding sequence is TGTGCCAGCACTCGATCCCCGGGGGCAGGAGGTAGTGAAAAACTGTTTTTT. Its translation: CASTRSPGAGGSEKLFF.

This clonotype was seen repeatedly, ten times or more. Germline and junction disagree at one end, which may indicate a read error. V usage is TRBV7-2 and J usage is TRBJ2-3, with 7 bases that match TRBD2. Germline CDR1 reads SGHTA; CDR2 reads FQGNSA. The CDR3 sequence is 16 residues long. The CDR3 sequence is CASSFGLVAGTDTQYF. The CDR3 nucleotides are TGTGCCAGCAGCTTTGGGTTGGTAGCGGGCACGGATACGCAGTATTTT.

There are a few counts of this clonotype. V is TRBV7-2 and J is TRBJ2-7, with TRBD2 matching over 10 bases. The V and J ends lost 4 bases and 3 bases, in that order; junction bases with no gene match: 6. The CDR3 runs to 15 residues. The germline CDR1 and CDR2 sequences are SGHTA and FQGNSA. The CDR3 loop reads CASSSPSGGLYEQYF. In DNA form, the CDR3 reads TGTGCCAGCAGCTCACCTAGCGGGGGCCTCTACGAGCAGTACTTC.

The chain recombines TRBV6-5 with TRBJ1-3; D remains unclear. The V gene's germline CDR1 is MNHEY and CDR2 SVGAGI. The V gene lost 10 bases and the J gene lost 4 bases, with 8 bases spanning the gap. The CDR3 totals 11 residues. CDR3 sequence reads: CATHWGNTIYF. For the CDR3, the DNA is TGTGCCACCCACTGGGGAAACACCATATATTTT.